These T cell receptor beta chains were read from a single sample in a study of CD8 T cells in ankylosing spondylitis. TCRdb analysed the 5' RACE reads with MiXCR anew, one entry per CDR3 protein. Among 200,000 to 250,000 distinct CDR3 sequences listed, roughly 24% were seen once. Sequenced input: blood, either unsorted or a sorted T cell fraction (not recorded which). The origin of the receptors is a male donor with ankylosing spondylitis or in good health (not recorded which). Both conserved end residues are part of each CDR3. A D gene is named only where the DNA matches it firmly. Clone size is shown for a subset of rows, as once, few, many or a class of expanded clone.

TRBV20-1	NA	TRBJ2-1	many	TGCAGTGCACCGACTCCTATCTCCTACAATGAGCAGTTCTTC	CSAPTPISYNEQFF
TRBV5-5	NA	TRBJ2-5	many	TGTGCCAGCAGCTTCCGGGTCGAAGAGACCCAGTACTTC	CASSFRVEETQYF
TRBV3-1	TRBD1	TRBJ1-2	many	TGTGCCAGCAGCCAAGTTTCGGGGGACAGATATAACTATGGCTACACCTTC	CASSQVSGDRYNYGYTF
TRBV7-9	NA	TRBJ1-2	many	TGTGCCAGCATACGCGACAGCCGCTATGGCTACACCTTC	CASIRDSRYGYTF
TRBV20-1	TRBD1	TRBJ2-1	NA	TGCAGTGCTAGCACCTTCCGGGACAGCCGGCATGTGGGACAGTTCTTC	CSASTFRDSRHVGQFF
TRBV12-3/TRBV12-4	NA	TRBJ1-5	many	TGTGCCAGCAGTCCCGCCAATCAGCCCCAGCATTTT	CASSPANQPQHF
TRBV29-1	NA	TRBJ1-2	few	TGCAGCGTTGCGGGGCGGAGCTATGGCTACACCTTC	CSVAGRSYGYTF
TRBV5-1	NA	TRBJ2-7	many	TGCGCCAGCAGCTTGGTCGGGGGAGCTAACGAGCAGTACTTC	CASSLVGGANEQYF
TRBV20-1	NA	TRBJ2-4	many	TGCAGTGCTAGAGATGCGAGGGGGCGCGGGGAAAACATTCAGTACTTC	CSARDARGRGENIQYF
TRBV27	NA	TRBJ2-3	many	TGTGCCAGCTGGAGGACGGGGTCATATACGCAGTATTTT	CASWRTGSYTQYF
TRBV29-1	TRBD2	TRBJ2-3	NA	TGCAGCGTTGAACCCTCTACAGGTACTAGCGGGACACGGGATACGCAGTATTTT	CSVEPSTGTSGTRDTQYF
TRBV10-3	TRBD2	TRBJ2-3	NA	TGTGCCATCAGCCCAGGACTAGCGGGAGCTGAAGATACGCAGTATTTT	CAISPGLAGAEDTQYF
TRBV20-1	TRBD1	TRBJ1-4	NA	TGCAGTGCGGAGACAGGGGGCGGGGTTGAAAAACTGTTTTTT	CSAETGGGVEKLFF
TRBV7-7	TRBD2	TRBJ2-5	many	TGTGCTAGCAGCTTAGGGAGCGGGAGGGCCTTGGAGACCCAGTACTTC	CASSLGSGRALETQYF
TRBV20-1	TRBD1	TRBJ1-1	NA	TGCAGTGCTAGAAAGGGGGCAGGGTTATATGGAACTGAAGCTTTCTTT	CSARKGAGLYGTEAFF
TRBV12-3/TRBV12-4	NA	TRBJ1-5	many	TGTGCCAGCAGCCTGGGCAATCAGCCCCAGCATTTT	CASSLGNQPQHF
TRBV5-1	NA	TRBJ2-7	few	TGCGCCAGCAGCTCAGCAGGGTCCTACGAGCAGTACTTC	CASSSAGSYEQYF
TRBV20-1	NA	TRBJ1-5	NA	TGCAGTGCTAGAGATCTTAACCTTACATTTTACGGTCAGCCCCAGCATTTT	CSARDLNLTFYGQPQHF
TRBV6-1	TRBD1	TRBJ2-6	many	TGTGCCAGCCACCGAGGACAGGAAAGCTCTGGGGCCAACGTCCTGACTTTC	CASHRGQESSGANVLTF
TRBV5-1	NA	TRBJ2-6	many	TGCGCCAGCAGCTCCACGAGCGTATTAGGTGGGGCCAACGTCCTGACTTTC	CASSSTSVLGGANVLTF
TRBV20-1	TRBD1	TRBJ1-2	NA	TGCAGTGCTAGGGCGGGACAGCTCCTTAACTATGGCTACCCCTTC	CSARAGQLLNYGYPF
TRBV20-1	TRBD2	TRBJ2-1	many	TGCAGTGTCCCGGGACTAGCGGGAGTTGAGCAGTTCTTC	CSVPGLAGVEQFF
TRBV6-5	NA	TRBJ2-7	NA	TGTGCCAGCAGTTACTCGGCCAGGCCTTCCTACGAGCAGTACTTC	CASSYSARPSYEQYF
TRBV20-1	TRBD2	TRBJ2-3	many	TGCAGTGCTAGGGTGGCTAGCGGGAGCTCAGATACGCAGTATTTT	CSARVASGSSDTQYF
TRBV6-2/TRBV6-3	NA	TRBJ2-6	few	TGTGCCAGCAGTTACCCGGATGGGGCCAACGTCCTGACTTTC	CASSYPDGANVLTF
TRBV5-1	NA	TRBJ2-5	many	TGCGCCAGCAGCTTTTCCGGCGGAGAGACCCAGTACTTC	CASSFSGGETQYF
TRBV20-1	NA	TRBJ2-5	many	TGCAGTGCTGTCCCAGCCCAAGAGACCCAGTACTTC	CSAVPAQETQYF
TRBV20-1	TRBD2	TRBJ2-5	NA	TGCAGTGCTAGACCCGGGACTAGCGGGAGATCCTCCCAAGAGACCCAGTACTTC	CSARPGTSGRSSQETQYF
TRBV29-1	NA	TRBJ1-1	NA	TGCAGCGTTGCGTGGGGGGGGAACACTGAAGCTTTCTTT	CSVAWGGNTEAFF
TRBV10-2	NA	TRBJ2-3	NA	TGCGCCAGCAGCCTCGGGGGTTCTATTGGTACGCAGTATTTT	CASSLGGSIGTQYF
TRBV29-1	TRBD1	TRBJ1-5	many	TGCAGCGGTAGACAGGGGGACCTGGGGCCCCAGCATTTT	CSGRQGDLGPQHF
TRBV18	NA	TRBJ2-1	many	TGTGCCAGCTCACCCTATCCGAAAGAGCAGTTCTTC	CASSPYPKEQFF
TRBV12-3/TRBV12-4	TRBD2	TRBJ2-4	many	TGTGCCAGCACACTAGCGGGTATAGCCAAAAACATTCAGTACTTC	CASTLAGIAKNIQYF
TRBV29-1	NA	TRBJ1-1	NA	TGCAGCGGGACCGACCGGACGGCAGCTTTCTTT	CSGTDRTAAFF
TRBV4-3	NA	TRBJ1-1	many	TGCGCCAGCAGTATAGATGCGTACACTGAAGCTTTCTTT	CASSIDAYTEAFF
TRBV5-6	TRBD2	TRBJ2-1	few	TGTGCCAGCAGCTCTAGCGGGAGACCCTACAATGAGCAGTTCTTC	CASSSSGRPYNEQFF
TRBV20-1	NA	TRBJ1-1	many	TGCAGTGCTAAAGGGAGCTCCTTGAACACTGAAGCTTTCTTT	CSAKGSSLNTEAFF
TRBV10-3	NA	TRBJ1-2	NA	TGTGCCATCAGTGACCCGGGTCCCGCATTGGGGTATGGCTACACCTTC	CAISDPGPALGYGYTF
TRBV11-2	NA	TRBJ2-7	few	TGTGCCAGCAGCTTGTGGCGGAGCTCCTACGAGCAGTACTTC	CASSLWRSSYEQYF
TRBV29-1	TRBD2	TRBJ2-3	NA	TGCAGCGTTGGGATGACTAGCGGGGGAGATACGCAGTATTTT	CSVGMTSGGDTQYF
TRBV11-2	NA	TRBJ1-2	NA	TGTGCCAGCAGCTTAGGGCAGGCCTATGGCTACACCTTC	CASSLGQAYGYTF
TRBV29-1	TRBD2	TRBJ2-1	NA	TGCAGCGTTGAAGATCTAGCGGTGCCGGTGAATGAGCAGTTCTTC	CSVEDLAVPVNEQFF
TRBV5-1	TRBD1	TRBJ2-7	few	TGCGCCAGCAGCTCGGTGACAGGGTACGAGCAGTACTTC	CASSSVTGYEQYF
TRBV20-1	NA	TRBJ2-1	NA	TGCAGTGCTAGAGATACGGGCGGGTCCCCCACAGAGCAGTTCTTC	CSARDTGGSPTEQFF
TRBV20-1	TRBD2	TRBJ2-7	NA	TGCAGTGGCTCCGGGACTAGCGTCTCCTACGAGCAGTACTTC	CSGSGTSVSYEQYF
TRBV20-1	NA	TRBJ1-1	NA	TGCAGTGCTATGCGTGGGGGGAACACTGAAGCTTTCTTT	CSAMRGGNTEAFF
TRBV20-1	TRBD2	TRBJ2-7	NA	TGCAGTGCTGGAGGACTAGCGGATTACTACGAGCAGTACTTC	CSAGGLADYYEQYF
TRBV3-1	TRBD1	TRBJ1-2	many	TGTGCCAGCAGCCAAGATTGGACAGGGGGTGGCTACACCTTC	CASSQDWTGGGYTF
TRBV7-8	TRBD1	TRBJ2-7	NA	TGTGCCAGCAGCTTCGAGACAGGGGGTTTTTCCTCCTACGAGCAGTACTTC	CASSFETGGFSSYEQYF